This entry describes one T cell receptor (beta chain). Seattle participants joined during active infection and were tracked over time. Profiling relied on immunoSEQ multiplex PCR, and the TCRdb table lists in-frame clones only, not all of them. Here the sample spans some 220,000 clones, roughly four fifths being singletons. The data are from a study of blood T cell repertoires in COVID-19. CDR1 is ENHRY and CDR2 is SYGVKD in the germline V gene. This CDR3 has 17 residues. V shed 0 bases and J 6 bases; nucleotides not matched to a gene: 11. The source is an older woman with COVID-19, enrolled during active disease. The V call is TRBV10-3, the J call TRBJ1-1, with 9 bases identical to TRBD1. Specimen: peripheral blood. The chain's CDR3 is CAISESRDRGLDPEAFF. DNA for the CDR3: TGTGCCATCAGTGAGTCGAGAGACAGGGGGTTGGACCCTGAAGCTTTCTTT.